This T cell receptor beta chain was sequenced during a study of cytomegalovirus exposure and HLA in healthy donors. Study results and caveats: Among TCR beta chains, those listed as cytomegalovirus-associated numbered some 160. Most CMV-associated TCR beta chains appeared HLA-restricted in a later analysis.

CDR3 length: 14 amino acids. Trimming removed 8 bases from V and 3 bases from J, with 17 bases in between. The germline V gene has CDR1 MNHEY and CDR2 SVGAGI. Researchers ran the PCR with 60 Vbeta and 13 Jbeta primers. The data were produced by immunoSEQ multiplex PCR, yet TCRdb's version contains in-frame clones alone and is incomplete. The table lists approximately 160,000 clones, 77% of them singletons, with about 2.6% in the top ten. As to this clone: Its antigen is not identified.

This TCR was recovered from a woman aged 40 to 49 in good health and CMV-seropositive. Material: PBMCs. The rearrangement links TRBV6-5 to TRBJ2-7, with D perhaps TRBD2 (6 bases). This chain's CDR3 is CASWGGGSGYEQYF. In DNA, the CDR3 is TGTGCCAGCTGGGGCGGAGGGTCGGGCTACGAGCAGTACTTC.